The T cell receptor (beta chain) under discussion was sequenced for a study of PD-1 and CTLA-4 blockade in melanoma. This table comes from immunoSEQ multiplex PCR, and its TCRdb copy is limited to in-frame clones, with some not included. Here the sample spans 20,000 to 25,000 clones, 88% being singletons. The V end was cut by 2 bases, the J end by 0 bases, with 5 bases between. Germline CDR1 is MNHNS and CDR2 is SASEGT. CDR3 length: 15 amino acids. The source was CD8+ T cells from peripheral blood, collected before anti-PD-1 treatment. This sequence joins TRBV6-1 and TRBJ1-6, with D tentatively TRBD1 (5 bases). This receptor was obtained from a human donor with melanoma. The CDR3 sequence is CASSERGSYNSPLHF. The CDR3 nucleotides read TGTGCCAGCAGTGAAAGGGGCTCCTATAATTCACCCCTCCACTTT.